What follows are 16 T cell receptor beta chains derived from one specimen sequenced in a study of blood T cell repertoires in COVID-19. Profiled with immunoSEQ multiplex PCR; TCRdb holds only in-frame clones, not every one. The sample lists 390,000 or so clones, roughly nine tenths occurring once. Sequencing was done on a sample of PBMCs or T cells enriched from blood (not recorded which). The receptors stem from a man between 18 and 29 years old who had recovered from COVID-19.

The chain employs TRBV9 and TRBJ2-1, with D possibly being TRBD2 (6 bases). The CDR3 runs to 17 residues. Per the germline V gene, CDR1 is SGDLS and CDR2 is YYNGEE. With 3 bases removed from V and 7 bases from J, the gap between germline ends came to 23 bases. CDR3 coding DNA: TGTGCCAGCAGCGCGACTCAGGGAGGCGGCATTGGGAATGAGCAGTTCTTC. It yields the protein CASSATQGGGIGNEQFF.

The chain links TRBV2 to TRBJ2-1; 13 positions match TRBD2. CDR1 SNHLY and CDR2 FYNNEI come from the germline V gene. Trimming took 6 bases from V and 6 from J; bases not matched to a gene: 8. The CDR3 has 16 amino acids. For the CDR3, the DNA is TGTGCCAGCAGGCCCGGGACTAGCGGGACCTCCAATGAGCAGTTCTTC. Its translation: CASRPGTSGTSNEQFF.

The CDR3 reads CASSSGTSAYNEQFF. The CDR3 bases are TGTGCCAGCAGCTCCGGGACTAGCGCTTACAATGAGCAGTTCTTC. The J gene is TRBJ2-1, the V gene TRBV11-3, with 10 bases lining up with TRBD2. Germline V CDR1 and CDR2: SGHNT, YENEEA. V was clipped by 4 bases and J by 4 bases; unmatched bases: 4. This CDR3 contains 15 residues.

J is TRBJ1-1 and V is TRBV28; TRBD1 might be the D (6 bases). CDR3 length: 15 residues. Per the germline V gene, CDR1 is MDHEN and CDR2 is SYDVKM. The V end was cut by 3 bases, the J end by 3 bases, with 14 bases between. The CDR3 is CASSLKTGAYTEAFF. CDR3 DNA: TGTGCCAGCAGTTTGAAGACAGGTGCTTACACTGAAGCTTTCTTT.

The chain combines TRBV28 with TRBJ2-6; D unresolved. Trimming shortened V by 6 bases and J by 3 bases, and 3 bases separated the two germline ends. The germline V gene encodes CDR1 MDHEN and CDR2 SYDVKM. The CDR3 covers 12 residues. Here the CDR3 reads CASSFGANVLTF. In DNA, the CDR3 is TGTGCCAGCAGCTTTGGGGCCAACGTCCTGACTTTC.

The chain recombines TRBV6-1 with TRBJ1-6; 7 bases are a match to TRBD1. Trimming at V came to 1 base and at J to 4 bases, leaving 4 bases not matched to a gene. The CDR3 is 16 amino acids. Germline V gives CDR1 MNHNS, CDR2 SASEGT. CDR3 DNA: TGTGCCAGCAGTGAAGGGACAGGCCTTTATAATTCACCCCTCCACTTT. Translation: CASSEGTGLYNSPLHF.

The chain combines TRBV28 with TRBJ2-7; 9 nucleotides match TRBD2. CDR1 MDHEN and CDR2 SYDVKM come from the germline V gene. The CDR3 is 14 residues long. V gave up 3 bases and J gave up 3 bases; unmatched junction bases: 3. The CDR3 region is CASSLASGVYEQYF. DNA for the CDR3: TGTGCCAGCAGTTTGGCTAGCGGGGTCTACGAGCAGTACTTC.

The chain recombines TRBV6-8 with TRBJ2-1, with 9 bases aligning to TRBD2. This CDR3 spans 14 amino acids. V shed 3 bases, J shed 6 bases, and the junction held 3 bases outside the gene matches. Germline CDR1 MNHGY, CDR2 SAAAGT. The CDR3 here is CASSYVREGNEQFF. CDR3 nucleotides: TGTGCCAGCAGTTATGTGCGGGAGGGCAATGAGCAGTTCTTC.

With respect to this clone: Other DNA sequences of this sample code for an identical CDR3. The rearrangement joins TRBV24-1 to TRBJ2-5, with D maybe TRBD1 (6 bases). CDR3 size: 14 residues. V lost 3 bases to trimming and J lost 5 bases, with 12 bases between them. Germline CDR1 is KGHDR and CDR2 is SFDVKD. Here the CDR3 DNA reads TGTGCCACCAGTGATCCCGGCCAGGGGGAGACCCAGTACTTC. Translating it yields CATSDPGQGETQYF.

The J gene is TRBJ1-3, the V gene TRBV4-1, with a weak D call TRBD1 (5 bases). Trimming left V 1 base short and J 0 bases short, with 13 bases between. CDR3 length: 17 residues. Per the germline V gene, CDR1 is MGHRA and CDR2 is YSYEKL. The CDR3 spells CASSQVPTGYSGNTIYF. Here the CDR3 DNA reads TGCGCCAGCAGCCAAGTCCCCACAGGTTACTCTGGAAACACCATATATTTT.

This chain joins TRBV28 and TRBJ2-7; 8 bases map to TRBD1. Germline lookup yields CDR1 MDHEN and CDR2 SYDVKM. Trimming took 5 bases from V and 2 from J; bases not matched to a gene: 11. The CDR3 is 16 amino acids. The CDR3: CASSPQGALIPYEQYF. DNA for the CDR3: TGTGCCAGCAGTCCTCAGGGGGCCTTGATTCCCTACGAGCAGTACTTC.

V is TRBV2 and J is TRBJ1-2; D is ambiguous. V was cut by 2 bases and J by 0 bases, with 10 bases left in between. Looked up from germline, CDR1 is SNHLY and CDR2 is FYNNEI. The CDR3 runs 15 residues. CDR3 DNA: TGTGCCAGCAGTGAATTTTCCAGGTCTAACTATGGCTACACCTTC. Its protein product is CASSEFSRSNYGYTF.

The chain recombines TRBV9 with TRBJ2-3; 10 nucleotides agree with TRBD2. With V trimmed by 0 bases and J by 5 bases, 21 bases remained unmatched. There are 21 residues in the CDR3. Per the germline V gene, CDR1 is SGDLS and CDR2 is YYNGEE. The CDR3 bases are TGTGCCAGCAGCGTAGCTACGAGCGGGGGGGCGAGTCGAAAGCTCCAAGATACGCAGTATTTT. It codes for CASSVATSGGASRKLQDTQYF. Full variable domain (outside the CDR3, taken from reference TRBV9 and TRBJ2-3): DSGVTQTPKHLITATGQRVTLRCSPRSGDLSVYWYQQSLDQGLQFLIQYYNGEERAKGNILERFSAQQFPDLHSELNLSSLELGDSALYFCASSVATSGGASRKLQDTQYFGPGTRLTVL.

The V and J genes are TRBV9 and TRBJ2-1; 8 nucleotides match TRBD2. The CDR3 runs to 17 residues. Germline V gene sequence: CDR1 SGDLS, CDR2 YYNGEE. V was clipped by 0 bases and J by 4 bases; unmatched bases: 9. The CDR3 loop reads CASSVATWAGGYNEQFF. The CDR3 nucleotides are TGTGCCAGCAGCGTAGCTACTTGGGCGGGGGGATACAATGAGCAGTTCTTC.

V gene TRBV9 combines with J gene TRBJ1-1; 7 nucleotides match TRBD1. Germline V gene lookup returns CDR1 SGDLS and CDR2 YYNGEE. V shed 3 bases and J 0 bases; nucleotides not matched to a gene: 2. The CDR3 runs to 14 residues. CDR3 amino acids: CASSGQGMNTEAFF. The CDR3 bases are TGTGCCAGCAGCGGACAGGGAATGAACACTGAAGCTTTCTTT.

This clone was picked up one time. CDR3 amino acids: CSVQKGGQGPDTQYF. The CDR3 coding sequence is TGCAGCGTGCAGAAGGGGGGACAGGGGCCAGATACGCAGTATTTT. This chain links TRBV29-1 with TRBJ2-3; 10 nucleotides align to TRBD1. The CDR3 length is 15 residues. V was pared by 6 bases and J by 4 bases, with 10 bases of the junction left unmatched. The germline CDR1 and CDR2 sequences are SQVTM and ANQGSEA.